This passage covers 31 T cell receptor beta chains from one sample sequenced in a study of T cell changes during pregnancy in multiple sclerosis. Assay: immunoSEQ multiplex PCR; the TCRdb copy retains only in-frame clones and omits some. The sample holds 100,000 to 150,000 clones, 85% to 95% seen once. The specimen comprised peripheral blood, sampled before pregnancy. These receptors all stem from a female donor with multiple sclerosis, enrolled in a pregnancy study.

V gene TRBV6-1 combines with J gene TRBJ1-2; D is unresolved. This CDR3 region has 11 residues. Germline V lookup: CDR1 MNHNS, CDR2 SASEGT. Trimming stripped 7 bases from V and 5 bases from J, with 8 bases between. CDR3 DNA sequence: TGTGCCAGCACATCGGGGTATGGCTACACCTTC. This sequence encodes CASTSGYGYTF.

This clone is a singleton in its sample. The V gene is TRBV27, the J gene TRBJ2-1; D may be TRBD1 (5 bases). The germline V gene encodes CDR1 MNHEY and CDR2 SMNVEV (reference sequence). Trimming removed 6 bases at V and 0 bases at J, with 9 bases between. This CDR3 has 14 amino acids. CDR3 amino acids: CASRSTVSYNEQFF. As DNA, the CDR3 is TGTGCCAGCAGGTCGACAGTCTCCTACAATGAGCAGTTCTTC.

The rearrangement links TRBV6-5 to TRBJ1-1; D perhaps matches TRBD1 (6 bases). Germline CDR1 and CDR2: MNHEY and SVGAGI. This CDR3 region has 15 residues. The V and J ends lost 7 bases and 4 bases respectively, with 19 bases between them. The CDR3 nucleotides are TGTGCCAGCACCTTATTTGGCGGGGGGCCCACTGAAGCTTTCTTT. Amino acids: CASTLFGGGPTEAFF.

The gene calls are TRBV5-8 and TRBJ1-4; D might be TRBD1 (5 bases). Germline CDR1 and CDR2: SGHTS and YDEGEE. The CDR3 is 17 amino acids. V was trimmed by 5 bases and J by 8 bases, leaving 25 bases between them. CDR3 sequence: CASRGGLVGVRAEKLFF. DNA for the CDR3: TGTGCCAGCAGGGGGGGACTCGTGGGAGTCCGAGCAGAAAAACTGTTTTTT.

The chain couples TRBV9 to TRBJ1-5; TRBD1 matches 7 bases. Per germline, CDR1 SGDLS and CDR2 YYNGEE. V shed 3 bases, J shed 0 bases, and the junction held 12 bases outside the gene matches. The CDR3 runs to 18 residues. The CDR3 DNA reads as TGTGCCAGCAGCGAGGGGACAGAAGGACTCGATAGCAATCAGCCCCAGCATTTT. It yields the protein CASSEGTEGLDSNQPQHF.

V and J are TRBV10-3 and TRBJ2-1; 8 bases are a match to TRBD1. CDR1 is ENHRY, CDR2 SYGVKD, per germline. This CDR3 has 16 amino acids. Trimming cost V 0 bases and J 2 bases; bases outside gene matches: 3. Here the CDR3 reads CAISESTGATYNEQFF. As DNA, the CDR3 is TGTGCCATCAGTGAGTCGACAGGGGCGACCTACAATGAGCAGTTCTTC.

This clone turned up a few times. The V gene is TRBV6-1, the J gene TRBJ1-1, with no clear D. Trimming removed 6 bases from V and 1 base from J, with 3 bases in between. CDR3 length: 11 residues. From germline, CDR1 is MNHNS and CDR2 SASEGT. CDR3 region: CASRRNTEAFF. The CDR3 bases are TGTGCCAGCAGGAGGAACACTGAAGCTTTCTTT.

This chain links TRBV19 with TRBJ2-2; D is possibly TRBD1 (7 bases). Trimming shortened V by 7 bases and J by 4 bases, and 19 bases separated the two germline ends. CDR3 length equals 16 residues. CDR1 and CDR2 from the germline V gene are LNHDA and SQIVND (reference sequence). DNA of the CDR3: TGTGCCAGTAAAAGTCCCCAGGGGGGTGGCACCGGGGAGCTGTTTTTT. Amino acids: CASKSPQGGGTGELFF.

The genes are TRBV6-5 and TRBJ1-1; TRBD1 matches 7 bases. Germline V gene lookup returns CDR1 MNHEY and CDR2 SVGAGI. The CDR3 totals 13 residues. J lost 4 bases, V lost 3 bases, and 2 bases had no gene match. In DNA, the CDR3 is TGTGCCAGCAGTTATTCAGGGGGCACTGAAGCTTTCTTT. This sequence encodes CASSYSGGTEAFF.

V and J are TRBV5-4 and TRBJ1-1; 8 bases are shared with TRBD1. CDR1 SGHNT and CDR2 YYREEE come from the germline V gene (reference sequence). This CDR3 has 14 amino acids. J was trimmed by 5 bases and V by 4 bases; bases with no gene match: 7. This chain's CDR3 is CASSIDRGWTEAFF. The DNA of the CDR3 is TGTGCCAGCAGCATAGACAGGGGTTGGACTGAAGCTTTCTTT.

The gene calls are TRBV5-1 and TRBJ2-5, with a tentative D call TRBD1 (6 bases). The ends were cut back, 4 bases at V and 1 base at J, with 20 bases in the middle. Germline CDR1 is SGHRS and CDR2 is YFSETQ. This CDR3 is 17 amino acids long. The CDR3: CASSRDLIDRSQETQYF. The CDR3 nucleotides are TGCGCCAGCAGCAGGGACCTAATAGACAGGAGCCAAGAGACCCAGTACTTC.

The V gene is TRBV14, the J gene TRBJ1-1; 7 bases are shared with TRBD1. The CDR3 has 14 amino acids. V lost 7 bases to trimming and J lost 8 bases; unmatched junction nucleotides: 13. CDR1 and CDR2 from the germline V gene are SGHDN and FVKESK. The CDR3 reads CASTDMTGTQEAFF. The CDR3 coding sequence is TGTGCCAGCACCGATATGACAGGGACCCAAGAAGCTTTCTTT.

The chain uses TRBV19 and TRBJ2-5; maybe TRBD1 (6 bases). The CDR3 spans 16 residues. Germline V lookup: CDR1 LNHDA, CDR2 SQIVND (reference sequence). The V and J ends lost 5 bases and 14 bases respectively, with 30 bases between them. DNA for the CDR3: TGTGCCAGTAGTCCTCGAGGAGGACAGTCAACAAGGCAATTATACTTC. Translation: CASSPRGGQSTRQLYF.

This sequence joins TRBV4-1 and TRBJ1-2, with TRBD1 matching over 7 bases. From germline, CDR1 is MGHRA and CDR2 YSYEKL. V lost 0 bases to trimming and J lost 6 bases; unmatched junction nucleotides: 10. The CDR3 contains 16 residues. The CDR3 loop reads CASSQDLQGTYDGYTF. DNA of the CDR3: TGCGCCAGCAGCCAAGATCTACAGGGGACTTACGATGGCTACACCTTC.

The chain combines TRBV5-1 with TRBJ1-1; D is uncertain. Per the germline V gene, CDR1 is SGHRS and CDR2 is YFSETQ. The CDR3 runs to 14 residues. V lost 0 bases and J lost 4, with 10 bases in between. As DNA, the CDR3 is TGCGCCAGCAGCTTGGAGGTAGGGAGCACTGAAGCTTTCTTT. It translates to CASSLEVGSTEAFF.

The J gene is TRBJ1-3, the V gene TRBV30; no reliable D call. CDR3 length: 14 amino acids. Per germline, CDR1 GTSNPN and CDR2 SVGIG (reference sequence). Trimming cost V 0 bases and J 0 bases, with 6 bases left between them. The CDR3 region is CAWSVLSSGNTIYF. DNA for the CDR3: TGTGCCTGGAGTGTACTTAGCTCTGGAAACACCATATATTTT.

The chain links TRBV6-1 to TRBJ1-2, with 7 bases that match TRBD1. The V and J ends lost 1 base and 5 bases, in that order; junction bases with no gene match: 7. Germline-derived CDR1 and CDR2 are MNHNS and SASEGT. This CDR3 spans 15 amino acids. The CDR3: CASSEGGTEVYGYTF. The CDR3 bases are TGTGCCAGCAGTGAAGGAGGGACAGAGGTTTATGGCTACACCTTC.

The chain employs TRBV27 and TRBJ1-1; 7 bases are shared with TRBD1. V was pared by 6 bases and J by 6 bases, with 7 bases of the junction left unmatched. The CDR3 consists of 13 residues. Germline-derived CDR1 and CDR2 are MNHEY and SMNVEV (reference sequence). This CDR3 is CASSRDSVSEAFF. The CDR3 DNA sequence: TGTGCCAGCAGCCGGGACAGTGTCTCTGAAGCTTTCTTT.

V gene TRBV6-6 combines with J gene TRBJ1-2, with D unclear. The CDR3 sequence is 14 residues long. Germline assignment: CDR1 MNHNY and CDR2 SVGAGI (reference sequence). V was pared by 4 bases and J by 4 bases, with 13 bases between. CDR3 sequence: CASSSTSLSYGYTF. The CDR3 nucleotides read TGTGCCAGCAGTTCGACAAGTTTGAGCTATGGCTACACCTTC.

The rearrangement joins TRBV7-7 to TRBJ2-5; 10 bases align to TRBD2. The V segment lost 5 bases and the J segment 4 bases; nucleotides outside the gene matches: 10. Looked up from germline, CDR1 is SSHAT and CDR2 is FNYEAQ (reference sequence). The CDR3 totals 16 residues. The CDR3 DNA reads TGTGCCAGCAGCCGAATGGGAGCGGGGGGGGGAGAGACCCAGTACTTC. This encodes CASSRMGAGGGETQYF.

This clone was seen just once. V and J are TRBV5-5 and TRBJ2-5, with a tentative D call TRBD2 (5 bases). In germline, CDR1 is SGHKS, CDR2 YYEKEE (reference sequence). The CDR3 length is 13 residues. Trimming shortened V by 5 bases and J by 2 bases, and 10 bases separated the two germline ends. The CDR3: CASSPGSQETQYF. CDR3 nucleotide sequence: TGTGCCAGCAGTCCGGGATCGCAAGAGACCCAGTACTTC.

This clone was seen only once. The J gene is TRBJ2-1, the V gene TRBV6-5; 9 bases are shared with TRBD2. Trimming removed 6 bases from V and 4 bases from J; junction bases left unmatched: 7. This CDR3 spans 15 amino acids. CDR1 MNHEY and CDR2 SVGAGI come from the germline V gene. The CDR3 sequence is CASSTSGGIYNEQFF. The CDR3 DNA sequence: TGTGCCAGCAGCACCAGCGGGGGGATTTACAATGAGCAGTTCTTC.

The CDR3 sequence is CASRDSRNTEAFF. The CDR3 DNA follows: TGTGCCAGCCGGGACAGTCGGAACACTGAAGCTTTCTTT. V and J are TRBV21-1 and TRBJ1-1; the table's D gene call, TRBD1, was not cross checked with the DNA. TRBV21-1 is noted as a pseudogene. This CDR3 comprises 13 residues.

The rearrangement uses TRBV29-1 and TRBJ2-1; 10 bases line up with TRBD1. In germline, CDR1 is SQVTM, CDR2 ANQGSEA. Trimming took 6 bases from V and 9 from J; bases not matched to a gene: 5. The CDR3 has 12 amino acids. CDR3 sequence (DNA): TGCAGCGTGGGACAGGGGAATAGTGAGCAGTTCTTC. It is translated as CSVGQGNSEQFF.

The DNA for the CDR3 is TGTGCCAGCAGCTTAGCGACTAGCGGCCCGGTCGGGGAGACCCAGTACTTC. It is translated as CASSLATSGPVGETQYF. V and J are TRBV7-2 and TRBJ2-5; 9 positions agree with TRBD2. CDR3 length: 17 residues. Germline CDR1 is SGHTA and CDR2 is FQGNSA. J lost 5 bases, V lost 0 bases, and 10 bases had no gene match.

J is TRBJ2-3 and V is TRBV29-1, with TRBD2 identical over 8 bases. Trimming took 5 bases from V and 4 from J; bases not matched to a gene: 11. CDR1 and CDR2 (germline): SQVTM, ANQGSEA. The CDR3 spans 15 residues. The CDR3 protein is CSVPPGGGIPDTQYF. In DNA form, the CDR3 reads TGCAGCGTTCCTCCCGGCGGGGGGATACCAGATACGCAGTATTTT.

This clone appeared a few times. The V gene is TRBV7-6, the J gene TRBJ2-7, with 9 bases matching TRBD1. With 2 bases clipped from V and 1 base from J, the junction kept 15 bases outside the gene matches. Germline CDR1 reads SGHVS; CDR2 reads FNYEAQ. CDR3 length equals 19 residues. The CDR3 bases are TGTGCCAGCAGCTTAAGTTTGGGGACAGGGCCTTTTGGGTCCTACGAGCAGTACTTC. Its protein product is CASSLSLGTGPFGSYEQYF.

The count of this clone is one. The chain combines TRBV7-2 with TRBJ2-5; D not certain. Germline CDR1 reads SGHTA; CDR2 reads FQGNSA. CDR3 length: 15 amino acids. With 3 bases removed from V and 2 bases from J, the gap between germline ends came to 13 bases. The CDR3 loop is CASSFIRSLQETQYF. The CDR3 nucleotides read TGTGCCAGCAGCTTTATTCGATCTCTACAAGAGACCCAGTACTTC.

The chain employs TRBV14 and TRBJ2-1; possible D gene TRBD1, 6 bases. Per the germline V gene, CDR1 is SGHDN and CDR2 is FVKESK. Trimming removed 2 bases at V and 0 bases at J, with 11 bases between. This CDR3 is 16 amino acids long. The CDR3 region has the DNA TGTGCCAGCAGCCAACAACAGGGTTACTCCTACAATGAGCAGTTCTTC. It is translated as CASSQQQGYSYNEQFF.

This clone has only one observation. The J gene is TRBJ2-3, the V gene TRBV5-1, with D perhaps TRBD2 (5 bases). Per germline, CDR1 SGHRS and CDR2 YFSETQ. Trimming left V 3 bases short and J 0 bases short, with 5 bases between. The CDR3 totals 13 residues. DNA of the CDR3: TGCGCCAGCAGCTGGAGGAGCACAGATACGCAGTATTTT. Protein sequence: CASSWRSTDTQYF.

V is TRBV19 and J is TRBJ2-5; no reliable D call. V was cut by 5 bases and J by 2 bases, with 9 bases left in between. The CDR3 runs 13 residues. Per the germline V gene, CDR1 is LNHDA and CDR2 is SQIVND (reference sequence). The CDR3: CASSPVIQETQYF. The CDR3 coding sequence is TGTGCCAGTAGTCCGGTTATTCAAGAGACCCAGTACTTC.